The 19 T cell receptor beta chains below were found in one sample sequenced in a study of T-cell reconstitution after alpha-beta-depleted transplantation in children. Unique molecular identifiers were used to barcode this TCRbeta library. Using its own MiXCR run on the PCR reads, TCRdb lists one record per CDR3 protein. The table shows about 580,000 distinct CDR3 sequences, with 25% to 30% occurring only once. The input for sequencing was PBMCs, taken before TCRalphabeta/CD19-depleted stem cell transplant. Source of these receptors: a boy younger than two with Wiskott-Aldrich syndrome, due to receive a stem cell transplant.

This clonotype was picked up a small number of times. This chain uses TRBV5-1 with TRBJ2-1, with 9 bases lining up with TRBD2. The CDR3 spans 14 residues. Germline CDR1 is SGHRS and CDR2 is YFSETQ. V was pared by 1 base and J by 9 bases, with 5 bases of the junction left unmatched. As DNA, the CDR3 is TGCGCCAGCAGCTTGAGTAGCGGGAGCTCTGAGCAGTTCTTC. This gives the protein CASSLSSGSSEQFF.

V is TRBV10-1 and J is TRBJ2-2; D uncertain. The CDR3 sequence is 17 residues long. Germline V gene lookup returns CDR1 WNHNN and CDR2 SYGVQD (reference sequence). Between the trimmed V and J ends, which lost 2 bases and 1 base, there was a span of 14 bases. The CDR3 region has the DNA TGCGCCAGCAGTGAGAGTCCAGTCAGAGAGAACACCGGGGAGCTGTTTTTT. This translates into CASSESPVRENTGELFF.

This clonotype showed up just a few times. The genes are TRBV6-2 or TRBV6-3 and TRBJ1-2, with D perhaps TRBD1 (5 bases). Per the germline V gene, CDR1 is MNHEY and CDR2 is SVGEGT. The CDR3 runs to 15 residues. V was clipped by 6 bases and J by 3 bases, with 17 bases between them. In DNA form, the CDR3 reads TGTGCCAGCAGCCCCTTACAGGACGATCACTATGGCTACACCTTC. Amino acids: CASSPLQDDHYGYTF.

DNA of the CDR3: TGTGCCAGCTCACCACTTATCCCAGGGTTCAAGACTGAAGCTTTCTTT. Translated: CASSPLIPGFKTEAFF. The chain employs TRBV18 and TRBJ1-1; D perhaps matches TRBD1 (5 bases). V was shortened by 1 base and J by 5 bases, with 17 bases between the two germline ends. The CDR3 has 16 amino acids. Germline values: CDR1 KGHSH, CDR2 LQKENI.

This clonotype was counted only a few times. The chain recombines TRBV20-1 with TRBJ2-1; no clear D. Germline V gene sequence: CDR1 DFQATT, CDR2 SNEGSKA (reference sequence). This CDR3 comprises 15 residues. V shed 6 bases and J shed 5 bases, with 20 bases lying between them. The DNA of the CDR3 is TGCAGTGCCTTCCCCCTCGGCATATCTGACAATGAGCAGTTCTTC. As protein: CSAFPLGISDNEQFF.

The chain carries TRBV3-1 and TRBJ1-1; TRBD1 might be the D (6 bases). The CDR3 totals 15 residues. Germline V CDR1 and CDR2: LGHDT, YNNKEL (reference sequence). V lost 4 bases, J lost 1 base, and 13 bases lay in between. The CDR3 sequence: CASSPLPQGNTEAFF. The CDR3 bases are TGTGCCAGCAGCCCTCTGCCACAGGGGAACACTGAAGCTTTCTTT.

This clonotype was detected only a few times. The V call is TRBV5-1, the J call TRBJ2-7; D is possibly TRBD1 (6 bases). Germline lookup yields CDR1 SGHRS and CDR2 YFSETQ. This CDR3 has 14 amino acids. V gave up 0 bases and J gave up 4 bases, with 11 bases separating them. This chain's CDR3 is CASSLDRARYEQYF. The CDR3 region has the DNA TGCGCCAGCAGCTTGGACAGGGCCCGATACGAGCAGTACTTC.

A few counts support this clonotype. The CDR3 sequence is CASRRGNTDTQYF. The CDR3 coding sequence is TGTGCCAGCAGACGCGGTAACACAGATACGCAGTATTTT. The rearrangement joins TRBV7-2 to TRBJ2-3; D unresolved. This CDR3 comprises 13 residues. Germline loops: CDR1 SGHTA, CDR2 FQGNSA. Trimming pared 6 bases from V and 2 bases from J, leaving 9 bases between.

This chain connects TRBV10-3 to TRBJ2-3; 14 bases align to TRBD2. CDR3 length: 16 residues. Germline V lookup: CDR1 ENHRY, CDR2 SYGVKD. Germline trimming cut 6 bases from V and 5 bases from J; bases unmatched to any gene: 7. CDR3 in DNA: TGTGCCATCAGGCTGACTAGCGGGAGGGCGGAAGATACGCAGTATTTT. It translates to CAIRLTSGRAEDTQYF.

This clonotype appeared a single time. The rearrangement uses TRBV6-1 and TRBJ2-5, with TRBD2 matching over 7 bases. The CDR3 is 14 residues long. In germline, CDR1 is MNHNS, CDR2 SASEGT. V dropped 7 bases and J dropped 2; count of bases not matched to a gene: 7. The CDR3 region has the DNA TGTGCCAGCATCGAGGGAGGGAATCAAGAGACCCAGTACTTC. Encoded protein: CASIEGGNQETQYF.

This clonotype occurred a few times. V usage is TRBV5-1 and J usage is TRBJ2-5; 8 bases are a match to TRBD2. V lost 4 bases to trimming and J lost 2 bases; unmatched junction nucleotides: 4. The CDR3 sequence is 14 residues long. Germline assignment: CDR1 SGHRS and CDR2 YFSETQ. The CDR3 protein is CASSPTSAQETQYF. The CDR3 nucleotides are TGCGCCAGCAGCCCGACTAGCGCTCAAGAGACCCAGTACTTC.

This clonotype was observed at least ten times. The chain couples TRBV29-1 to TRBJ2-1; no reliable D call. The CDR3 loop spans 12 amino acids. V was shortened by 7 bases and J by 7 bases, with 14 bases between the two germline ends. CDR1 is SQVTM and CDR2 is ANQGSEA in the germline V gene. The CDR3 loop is CSARINSNEQFF. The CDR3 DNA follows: TGCAGCGCAAGAATAAATAGTAATGAGCAGTTCTTC.

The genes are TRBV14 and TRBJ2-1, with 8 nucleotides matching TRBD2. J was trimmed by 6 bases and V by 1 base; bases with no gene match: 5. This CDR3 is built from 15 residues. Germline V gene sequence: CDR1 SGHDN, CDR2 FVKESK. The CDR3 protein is CASSQGAGGSNEQFF. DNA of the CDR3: TGTGCCAGCAGCCAAGGCGCGGGGGGCTCCAATGAGCAGTTCTTC.

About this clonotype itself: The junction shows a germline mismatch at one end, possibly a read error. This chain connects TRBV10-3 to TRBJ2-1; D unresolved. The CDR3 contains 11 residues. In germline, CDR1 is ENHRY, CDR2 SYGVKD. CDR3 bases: TGTGCCATCAGGGAGTATAATGAGCAGTTCTTC. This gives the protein CAIREYNEQFF.

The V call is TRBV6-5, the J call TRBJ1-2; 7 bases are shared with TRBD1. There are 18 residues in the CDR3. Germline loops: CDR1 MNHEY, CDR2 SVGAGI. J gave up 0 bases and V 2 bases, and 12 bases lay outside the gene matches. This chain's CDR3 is CASSYTTQPGTANYGYTF. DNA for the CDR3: TGTGCCAGCAGTTACACAACCCAACCGGGGACAGCTAACTATGGCTACACCTTC.

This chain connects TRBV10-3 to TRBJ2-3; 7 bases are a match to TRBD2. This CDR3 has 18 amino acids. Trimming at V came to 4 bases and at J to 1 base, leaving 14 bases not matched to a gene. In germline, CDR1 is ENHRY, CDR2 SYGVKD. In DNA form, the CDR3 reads TGTGCCATCAGTGCATCAACCGGTGGCGGGGGAGGCACAGATACGCAGTATTTT. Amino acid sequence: CAISASTGGGGGTDTQYF.

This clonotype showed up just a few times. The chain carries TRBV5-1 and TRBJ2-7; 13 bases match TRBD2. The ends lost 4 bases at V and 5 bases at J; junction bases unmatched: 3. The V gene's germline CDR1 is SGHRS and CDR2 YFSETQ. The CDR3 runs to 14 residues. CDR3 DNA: TGCGCCAGCAGCGAAGGACTAGCGGGAGACGAGCAGTACTTC. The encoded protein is CASSEGLAGDEQYF. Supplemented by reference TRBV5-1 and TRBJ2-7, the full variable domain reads KAGVTQTPRYLIKTRGQQVTLSCSPISGHRSVSWYQQTPGQGLQFLFEYFSETQRNKGNFPGRFSGRQFSNSRSEMNVSTLELGDSALYLCASSEGLAGDEQYFGPGTRLTVT.

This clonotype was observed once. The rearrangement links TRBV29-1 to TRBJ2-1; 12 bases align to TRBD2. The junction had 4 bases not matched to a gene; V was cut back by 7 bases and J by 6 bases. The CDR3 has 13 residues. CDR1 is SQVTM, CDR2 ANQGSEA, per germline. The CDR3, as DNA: TGCAGCGCCCAGGGACTAGCGGGCAATGAGCAGTTCTTC. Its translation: CSAQGLAGNEQFF.

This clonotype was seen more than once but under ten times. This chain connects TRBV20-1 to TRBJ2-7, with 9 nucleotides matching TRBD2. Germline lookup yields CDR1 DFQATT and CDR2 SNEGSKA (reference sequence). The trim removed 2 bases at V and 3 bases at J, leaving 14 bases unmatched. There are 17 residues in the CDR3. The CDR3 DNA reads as TGCAGTGCTAGAAACGGCGCTAACCTAGCGGGGTTCTACGAGCAGTACTTC. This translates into CSARNGANLAGFYEQYF.